A single sample is the source of the 28 T cell receptor beta chains below, sequenced in a study of beta chain features in type 1 diabetes. The antigens these receptors bind are not known. Sequenced material consisted of expressed TCRB transcripts (all of the isolated RNA was reverse transcribed). Sequencing was performed with immunoSEQ multiplex PCR; in TCRdb, only in-frame clones are kept and a portion is missing. This sample has about 160,000 clones, with 6.5% to 10% found just once. Points from the study as a whole: Within each of all four CD4+ subsets, Type 1 diabetes patients had TCRB CDR3s that were moderately but significantly shorter.

The sequenced sample consisted of central memory CD4+ T cells from blood. Source of these receptors: a woman younger than 35 with type 1 diabetes.

J is TRBJ1-6 and V is TRBV15, with 11 bases that match TRBD1. The ends lost 2 bases at V and 10 bases at J; junction bases unmatched: 4. CDR3 length: 15 amino acids. Germline assignment: CDR1 LNHNV and CDR2 YYDKDF (reference sequence). The CDR3 protein is CATSRSDRGRSPLHF. Here the CDR3 DNA reads TGTGCCACCAGCAGATCGGACAGGGGGCGATCACCCCTCCACTTT. The entire variable domain, with the rest obtained from reference TRBV15 and TRBJ1-6, is as follows: DAMVIQNPRYQVTQFGKPVTLSCSQTLNHNVMYWYQQKSSQAPKLLFHYYDKDFNNEADTPDNFQSRRPNTSFCFLDIRSPGLGDTAMYLCATSRSDRGRSPLHFGNGTRLTVT.

The chain carries TRBV7-9 and TRBJ2-5; no clear D. The germline gives CDR1 SEHNR, CDR2 FQNEAQ (reference sequence). V dropped 2 bases and J dropped 5 bases, with 12 bases sitting between them. The CDR3 contains 14 residues. The chain's CDR3 is CASSLSSERETQYF. Here the CDR3 DNA reads TGTGCCAGCAGCTTAAGCAGTGAGAGGGAGACCCAGTACTTC.

The chain links TRBV7-9 to TRBJ2-7, with 7 bases aligning to TRBD2. The germline V gene encodes CDR1 SEHNR and CDR2 FQNEAQ (reference sequence). V dropped 0 bases and J dropped 2; count of bases not matched to a gene: 1. This CDR3 spans 14 amino acids. The CDR3 nucleotides read TGTGCCAGCAGCTTAGCACTAGCGCCCTACGAGCAGTACTTC. Amino acid sequence: CASSLALAPYEQYF.

The V call is TRBV7-3, the J call TRBJ2-7; the match to TRBD1 covers 8 bases. V lost 9 bases and J lost 6; bases outside the gene matches: 13. Germline assignment: CDR1 SGHTA and CDR2 FQGTGA. The CDR3 consists of 14 residues. CDR3 sequence: CASGPRDRPTEQYF. The CDR3 region has the DNA TGTGCCAGTGGGCCCCGGGACAGGCCTACCGAGCAGTACTTC.

This clone was picked up a small number of times. As DNA, the CDR3 is TGCAGTGCTAACTTCGCGCCAGGCTACACCTTC. It translates to CSANFAPGYTF. The chain couples TRBV20-1 to TRBJ1-2; D gene ambiguous. The CDR3 runs to 11 residues. Trimming took off 4 bases at V and 8 bases at J, with 11 bases between the two ends. Germline CDR1 DFQATT, CDR2 SNEGSKA (reference sequence).

This clone showed up just a few times. This chain connects TRBV29-1 to TRBJ2-1; a possible D gene is TRBD2 (6 bases). The V end was cut by 3 bases, the J end by 0 bases, with 12 bases between. The CDR3 runs to 15 residues. Germline V gene data show CDR1 as SQVTM and CDR2 as ANQGSEA. The CDR3 DNA is TGCAGCGTTGATGGAGGGACCAGCTCCTACAATGAGCAGTTCTTC. It yields the protein CSVDGGTSSYNEQFF.

The chain recombines TRBV28 with TRBJ1-5; D remains ambiguous. CDR3 length: 16 amino acids. The V end lost 10 bases, the J end lost 1 base, and 20 bases lay between the germline ends. Germline V CDR1 and CDR2: MDHEN, SYDVKM. In nucleotides, the CDR3 is TGTGCCATTGTGTCCTTAAGGAGTGGCAGCAATCAGCCCCAGCATTTT. This translates into CAIVSLRSGSNQPQHF. Based on the CDR3 plus reference TRBV28 and TRBJ1-5, the full variable domain is DVKVTQSSRYLVKRTGEKVFLECVQDMDHENMFWYRQDPGLGLRLIYFSYDVKMKEKGDIPEGYSVSREKKERFSLILESASTNQTSMYLCAIVSLRSGSNQPQHFGDGTRLSIL.

The rearrangement links TRBV2 to TRBJ1-1, with no clear D. V was clipped by 2 bases and J by 7 bases, with 8 bases between them. There are 12 residues in the CDR3. Per the germline V gene, CDR1 is SNHLY and CDR2 is FYNNEI. CDR3 nucleotide sequence: TGTGCCAGCAGTGAATGGGAGCTTGAAGCTTTCTTT. This gives the protein CASSEWELEAFF.

The rearrangement joins TRBV7-8 to TRBJ2-5; weak D call: TRBD2 (6 bases). CDR3 length: 14 amino acids. Deletions cut 5 bases from V and 5 bases from J, with 15 bases between. The germline V gene encodes CDR1 SGHVS and CDR2 FQNEAQ. CDR3 DNA sequence: TGTGCCAGCAGCCCCGGCGGGGAGTGGGAGACCCAGTACTTC. Translation: CASSPGGEWETQYF.

The chain combines TRBV14 with TRBJ1-1; TRBD1 might be the D (5 bases). Germline values: CDR1 SGHDN, CDR2 FVKESK. Trimming removed 2 bases from V and 5 bases from J, with 9 bases in between. The CDR3 has 13 amino acids. In DNA, the CDR3 is TGTGCCAGCAGCCAAAGGGGCCGGACTGAAGCTTTCTTT. Its protein is CASSQRGRTEAFF.

This clone occurred a few times. The chain is built from TRBV15 and TRBJ2-7; tentative D call: TRBD1 (5 bases). Trimming pared 0 bases from V and 1 base from J, leaving 10 bases between. The length of the CDR3 is 15 residues. Germline CDR1 reads LNHNV; CDR2 reads YYDKDF (reference sequence). The CDR3 spells CATSRDRVRSYEQYF. In DNA form, the CDR3 reads TGTGCCACCAGCAGAGACAGGGTACGTTCCTACGAGCAGTACTTC.

This clone was observed a handful of times. The CDR3 protein is CASSMGQSNQPQHF. The CDR3 DNA sequence: TGTGCCAGCAGCATGGGACAGAGCAATCAGCCCCAGCATTTT. The genes are TRBV28 and TRBJ1-5, with 7 bases aligning to TRBD1. Germline V gene lookup returns CDR1 MDHEN and CDR2 SYDVKM. Trimming took 6 bases from V and 1 from J; bases not matched to a gene: 3. The CDR3 has 14 residues. Based on the CDR3 plus reference TRBV28 and TRBJ1-5, the full variable domain is DVKVTQSSRYLVKRTGEKVFLECVQDMDHENMFWYRQDPGLGLRLIYFSYDVKMKEKGDIPEGYSVSREKKERFSLILESASTNQTSMYLCASSMGQSNQPQHFGDGTRLSIL.

The V gene is TRBV28, the J gene TRBJ2-5, with 8 bases fitting TRBD2. The CDR3 totals 16 residues. The V gene's germline CDR1 is MDHEN and CDR2 SYDVKM. The junction had 9 bases not matched to a gene; V was cut back by 4 bases and J by 2 bases. CDR3 region: CASSSGGREGQETQYF. CDR3 in DNA: TGTGCCAGCAGTTCGGGGGGGCGCGAGGGGCAAGAGACCCAGTACTTC.

V and J are TRBV10-3 and TRBJ1-5, with 10 bases identical to TRBD1. This CDR3 has 15 amino acids. The ends lost 5 bases at V and 2 bases at J; junction bases unmatched: 3. From germline, CDR1 is ENHRY and CDR2 SYGVKD. CDR3 in DNA: TGTGCCATCAGTCCGGGACAGGGGCGCAATCAGCCCCAGCATTTT. It specifies CAISPGQGRNQPQHF.

The chain combines TRBV29-1 with TRBJ2-7; 9 positions agree with TRBD1. Losses at the gene ends were 7 bases for V and 6 bases for J; bases not matched to a gene: 13. CDR3 length equals 14 residues. Germline V lookup: CDR1 SQVTM, CDR2 ANQGSEA. The CDR3 DNA reads TGCAGCGCCGCCGTAGGACAGGGGAAGGGCGAGCAGTACTTC. This sequence encodes CSAAVGQGKGEQYF.

This clone was seen a handful of times. The chain recombines TRBV7-6 with TRBJ2-3; no reliable D call. Germline lookup yields CDR1 SGHVS and CDR2 FNYEAQ. The CDR3 is 15 residues long. Between the trimmed V and J ends, which lost 1 base and 2 bases, there was a span of 10 bases. The CDR3 DNA reads as TGTGCCAGCAGCTTAGAAGCCGCTTACACAGATACGCAGTATTTT. Translated: CASSLEAAYTDTQYF.

This clone showed up just a few times. The rearrangement links TRBV7-2 to TRBJ2-5; the match to TRBD2 covers 8 bases. Germline loops: CDR1 SGHTA, CDR2 FQGNSA. CDR3 length: 15 residues. Trimming at V came to 2 bases and at J to 2 bases, leaving 4 bases not matched to a gene. CDR3 nucleotide sequence: TGTGCCAGCAGCTTACCTAGCGGGCTTCAAGAGACCCAGTACTTC. This encodes CASSLPSGLQETQYF.

This clone was observed at least ten times. The identical CDR3 is also encoded by other nucleotide sequences in the sample. This chain connects TRBV5-1 to TRBJ1-1; the D is unclear. The V end lost 0 bases, the J end lost 2 bases, and 8 bases lay between the germline ends. CDR1 and CDR2 from the germline V gene are SGHRS and YFSETQ. The CDR3 loop spans 14 amino acids. The CDR3 DNA reads as TGCGCCAGCAGCTTGGCTACAGCTAACACTGAAGCTTTCTTT. Translating gives CASSLATANTEAFF.

This clone occurred a few times. This chain joins TRBV7-3 and TRBJ2-1; D possibly corresponds to TRBD2 (6 bases). Trimming removed 5 bases at V and 4 bases at J, with 15 bases between. This CDR3 contains 15 residues. The germline V gene has CDR1 SGHTA and CDR2 FQGTGA. This CDR3 reads CASSPSPAGYNEQFF. As DNA, the CDR3 is TGTGCCAGCAGCCCCTCCCCGGCGGGATACAATGAGCAGTTCTTC.

This chain connects TRBV19 to TRBJ2-1; 10 nucleotides line up with TRBD1. The CDR3 loop spans 17 amino acids. With 1 base clipped from V and 7 bases from J, the junction kept 10 bases outside the gene matches. CDR1 and CDR2 (germline): LNHDA, SQIVND (reference sequence). CDR3 amino acids: CASSIVLGTGAGNEQFF. The CDR3 nucleotides read TGTGCCAGTAGTATAGTTCTCGGGACAGGGGCCGGGAATGAGCAGTTCTTC.

This clone has only a few counts. V usage is TRBV7-9 and J usage is TRBJ1-3, with a tentative D call TRBD1 (6 bases). CDR3 length: 16 amino acids. The V end lost 3 bases, the J end lost 4 bases, and 16 bases lay between the germline ends. Germline V gene lookup returns CDR1 SEHNR and CDR2 FQNEAQ (reference sequence). The CDR3 DNA reads TGTGCCAGCAGCTTGCCGGGGGGCCCCTTGGGAAACACCATATATTTT. Its protein is CASSLPGGPLGNTIYF.

The chain employs TRBV14 and TRBJ2-7; 11 bases line up with TRBD2. The CDR3 has 14 amino acids. Germline lookup yields CDR1 SGHDN and CDR2 FVKESK. V trimming: 4 bases; J trimming: 1 base; junction bases outside the gene matches: 0. CDR3 sequence: CASSRLAGSYEQYF. In nucleotides, the CDR3 is TGTGCCAGCAGCCGACTAGCGGGGTCCTACGAGCAGTACTTC.

This clone occurred a few times. V gene TRBV11-2 combines with J gene TRBJ1-1; TRBD1 is a possible D gene (6 bases). CDR3 size: 15 residues. V was trimmed by 6 bases and J by 1 base, leaving 15 bases between them. CDR1 and CDR2 from the germline V gene are SGHAT and FQNNGV. CDR3 residues: CASRRGGGGNTEAFF. CDR3 sequence (DNA): TGTGCCAGCAGACGAGGGGGAGGGGGGAACACTGAAGCTTTCTTT.

This clone was detected only a few times. J is TRBJ2-5 and V is TRBV2; D is ambiguous. The CDR3 consists of 13 residues. The germline CDR1 and CDR2 sequences are SNHLY and FYNNEI. V was trimmed by 2 bases and J by 5 bases, leaving 9 bases between them. The CDR3 coding sequence is TGTGCCAGCAGTGAAATCTTTATGGAGACCCAGTACTTC. This sequence encodes CASSEIFMETQYF. The variable domain in full, with the rest retrieved from reference TRBV2 and TRBJ2-5, is EPEVTQTPSHQVTQMGQEVILRCVPISNHLYFYWYRQILGQKVEFLVSFYNNEISEKSEIFDDQFSVERPDGSNFTLKIRSTKLEDSAMYFCASSEIFMETQYFGPGTRLLVL.

V usage is TRBV5-1 and J usage is TRBJ1-2, with TRBD1 matching over 7 bases. Germline CDR1 reads SGHRS; CDR2 reads YFSETQ. The V and J ends lost 2 bases and 6 bases, in that order; junction bases with no gene match: 1. The CDR3 sequence is 12 residues long. The CDR3 region is CASSFTGDGYTF. In DNA form, the CDR3 reads TGCGCCAGCAGCTTTACAGGGGATGGCTACACCTTC.

The V call is TRBV6-1, the J call TRBJ2-7; a possible D gene is TRBD1 (6 bases). The CDR3 is made up of 12 amino acids. Trimming took 6 bases from V and 3 from J, leaving 9 bases between them. Germline CDR1 reads MNHNS; CDR2 reads SASEGT. The CDR3 DNA reads TGTGCCAGCAGACAAGGGGGCTACGAGCAGTACTTC. Protein sequence: CASRQGGYEQYF.

In its sample, this clone was seen a few times. J is TRBJ2-6 and V is TRBV19; 8 bases agree with TRBD1. This CDR3 is 13 amino acids long. The V gene's germline CDR1 is LNHDA and CDR2 SQIVND (reference sequence). The trim removed 4 bases at V and 12 bases at J, leaving 5 bases unmatched. CDR3 protein: CASSTDRVSVLTF. The CDR3 DNA follows: TGTGCCAGTAGTACGGACAGGGTCAGCGTCCTGACTTTC. Variable domain in full (rest from reference TRBV19 and TRBJ2-6): DGGITQSPKYLFRKEGQNVTLSCEQNLNHDAMYWYRQDPGQGLRLIYYSQIVNDFQKGDIAEGYSVSREKKESFPLTVTSAQKNPTAFYLCASSTDRVSVLTFGAGSRLTVL.

This chain joins TRBV6-5 and TRBJ2-7, with D possibly matching TRBD2 (5 bases). The germline V gene has CDR1 MNHEY and CDR2 SVGAGI. The germline V and J ends were trimmed by 6 bases and 3 bases, with 12 bases remaining between them. The CDR3 is 13 amino acids. The CDR3 DNA follows: TGTGCCAGCAGGCCCACGGGGAGCTACGAGCAGTACTTC. Protein product: CASRPTGSYEQYF.